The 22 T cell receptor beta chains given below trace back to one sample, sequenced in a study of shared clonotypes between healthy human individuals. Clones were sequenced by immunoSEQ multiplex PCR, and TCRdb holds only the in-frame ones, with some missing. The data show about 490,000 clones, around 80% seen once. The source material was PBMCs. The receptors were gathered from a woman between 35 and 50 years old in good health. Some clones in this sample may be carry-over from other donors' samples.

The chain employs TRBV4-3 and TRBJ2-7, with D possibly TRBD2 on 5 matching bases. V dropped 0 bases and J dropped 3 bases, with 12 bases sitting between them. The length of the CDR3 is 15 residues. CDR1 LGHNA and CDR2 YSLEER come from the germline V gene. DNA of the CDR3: TGCGCCAGCAGCCAAGATCTCGAGGGTGGCTACGAGCAGTACTTC. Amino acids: CASSQDLEGGYEQYF.

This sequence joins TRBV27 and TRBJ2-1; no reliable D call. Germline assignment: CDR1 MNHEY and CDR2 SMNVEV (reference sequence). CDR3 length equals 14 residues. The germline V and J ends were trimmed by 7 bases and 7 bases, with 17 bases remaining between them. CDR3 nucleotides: TGTGCCAGCATTAAGAGCGTCGGAACGAATGAGCAGTTCTTC. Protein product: CASIKSVGTNEQFF.

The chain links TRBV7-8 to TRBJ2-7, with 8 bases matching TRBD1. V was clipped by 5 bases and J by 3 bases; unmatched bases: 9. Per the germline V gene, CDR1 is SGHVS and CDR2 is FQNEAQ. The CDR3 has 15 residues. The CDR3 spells CASSQDQGAHYEQYF. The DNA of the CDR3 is TGTGCCAGCAGCCAAGACCAGGGGGCCCACTACGAGCAGTACTTC.

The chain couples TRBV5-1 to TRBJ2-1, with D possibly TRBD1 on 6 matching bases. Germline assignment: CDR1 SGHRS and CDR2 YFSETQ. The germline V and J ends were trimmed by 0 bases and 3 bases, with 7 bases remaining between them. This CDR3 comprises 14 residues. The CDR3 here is CASSLGTVYNEQFF. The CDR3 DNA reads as TGCGCCAGCAGCTTGGGGACAGTCTACAATGAGCAGTTCTTC.

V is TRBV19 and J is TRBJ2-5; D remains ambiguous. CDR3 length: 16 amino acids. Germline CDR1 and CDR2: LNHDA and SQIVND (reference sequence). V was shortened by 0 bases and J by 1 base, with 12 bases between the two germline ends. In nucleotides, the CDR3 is TGTGCCAGTAGTATAGATCTTGCAGGTTCCCAAGAGACCCAGTACTTC. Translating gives CASSIDLAGSQETQYF.

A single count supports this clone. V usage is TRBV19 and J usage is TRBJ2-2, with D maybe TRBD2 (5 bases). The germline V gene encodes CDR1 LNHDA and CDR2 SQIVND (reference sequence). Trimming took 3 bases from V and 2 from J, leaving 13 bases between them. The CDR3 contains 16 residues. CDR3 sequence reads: CASSMSGGFNTGELFF. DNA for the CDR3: TGTGCCAGTAGTATGTCGGGCGGGTTCAACACCGGGGAGCTGTTTTTT.

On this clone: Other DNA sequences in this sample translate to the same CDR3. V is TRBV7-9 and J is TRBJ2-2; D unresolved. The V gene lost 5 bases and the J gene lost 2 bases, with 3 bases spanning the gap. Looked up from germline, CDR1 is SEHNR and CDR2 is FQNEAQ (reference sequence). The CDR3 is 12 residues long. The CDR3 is CASSRNTGELFF. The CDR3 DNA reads TGTGCCAGCAGCCGAAACACCGGGGAGCTGTTTTTT.

CDR3 residues: CSVEDSGVSADTQYF. The CDR3, as DNA: TGCAGCGTTGAAGATTCGGGGGTGAGTGCAGATACGCAGTATTTT. The rearrangement joins TRBV29-1 to TRBJ2-3, with a possible D match to TRBD2 (6 bases). The CDR3 spans 15 residues. With 0 bases removed from V and 4 bases from J, the gap between germline ends came to 14 bases. Germline V gives CDR1 SQVTM, CDR2 ANQGSEA.

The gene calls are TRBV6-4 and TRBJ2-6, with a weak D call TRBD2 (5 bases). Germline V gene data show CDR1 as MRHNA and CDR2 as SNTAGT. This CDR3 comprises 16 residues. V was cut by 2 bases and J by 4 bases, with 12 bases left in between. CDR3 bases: TGTGCCAGCAGTGACCCCCTAGCAGACGGGGCCAACGTCCTGACTTTC. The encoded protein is CASSDPLADGANVLTF.

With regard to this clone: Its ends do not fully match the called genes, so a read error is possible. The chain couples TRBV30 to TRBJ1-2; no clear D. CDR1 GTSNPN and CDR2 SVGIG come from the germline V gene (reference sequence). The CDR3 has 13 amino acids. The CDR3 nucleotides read TGTGCCTGGAGTGAGGTGACTCACTACGGCTACACCTTC. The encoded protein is CAWSEVTHYGYTF.

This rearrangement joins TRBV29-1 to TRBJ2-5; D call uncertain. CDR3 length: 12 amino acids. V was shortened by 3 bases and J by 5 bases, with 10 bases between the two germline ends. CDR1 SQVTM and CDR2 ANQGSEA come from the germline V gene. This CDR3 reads CSVDTSWETQYF. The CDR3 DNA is TGCAGCGTTGACACGTCGTGGGAGACCCAGTACTTC.

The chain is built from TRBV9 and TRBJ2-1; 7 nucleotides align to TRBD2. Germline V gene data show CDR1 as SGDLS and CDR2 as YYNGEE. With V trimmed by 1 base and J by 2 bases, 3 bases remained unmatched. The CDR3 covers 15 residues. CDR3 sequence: CASSVSGTTYNEQFF. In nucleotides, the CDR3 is TGTGCCAGCAGCGTAAGCGGGACCACCTACAATGAGCAGTTCTTC. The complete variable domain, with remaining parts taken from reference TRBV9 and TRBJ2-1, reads DSGVTQTPKHLITATGQRVTLRCSPRSGDLSVYWYQQSLDQGLQFLIQYYNGEERAKGNILERFSAQQFPDLHSELNLSSLELGDSALYFCASSVSGTTYNEQFFGPGTRLTVL.

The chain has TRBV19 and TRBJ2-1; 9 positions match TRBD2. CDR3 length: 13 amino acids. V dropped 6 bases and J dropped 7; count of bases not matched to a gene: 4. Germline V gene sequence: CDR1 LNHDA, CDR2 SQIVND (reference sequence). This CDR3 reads CASRLAGINEQFF. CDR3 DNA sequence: TGTGCCAGTAGACTAGCGGGTATTAATGAGCAGTTCTTC.

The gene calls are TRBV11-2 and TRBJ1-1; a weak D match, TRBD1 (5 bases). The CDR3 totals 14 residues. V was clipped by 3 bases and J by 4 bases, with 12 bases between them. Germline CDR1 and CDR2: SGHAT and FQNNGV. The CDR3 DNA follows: TGTGCCAGCAGCTTTCAAAGGGGAGGCACTGAAGCTTTCTTT. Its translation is CASSFQRGGTEAFF.

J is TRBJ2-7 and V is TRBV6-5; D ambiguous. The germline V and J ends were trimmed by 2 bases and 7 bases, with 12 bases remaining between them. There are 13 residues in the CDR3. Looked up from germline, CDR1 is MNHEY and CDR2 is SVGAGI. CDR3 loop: CASSYVLAREQYF. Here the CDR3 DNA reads TGTGCCAGCAGTTACGTCCTCGCGCGGGAGCAGTACTTC.

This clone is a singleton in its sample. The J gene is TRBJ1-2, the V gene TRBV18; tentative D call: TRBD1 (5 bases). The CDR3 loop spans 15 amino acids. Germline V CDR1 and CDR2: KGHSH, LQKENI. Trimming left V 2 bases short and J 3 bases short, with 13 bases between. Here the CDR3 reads CASSPYLLRDYGYTF. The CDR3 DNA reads TGTGCCAGCTCACCATACCTCCTCAGGGACTATGGCTACACCTTC.

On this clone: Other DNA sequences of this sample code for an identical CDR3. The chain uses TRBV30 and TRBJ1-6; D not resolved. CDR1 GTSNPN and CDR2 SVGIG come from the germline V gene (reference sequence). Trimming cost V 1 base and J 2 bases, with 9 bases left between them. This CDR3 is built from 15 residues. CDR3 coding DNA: TGTGCCTGGAGTGGTAGGGTCGCCTATAATTCACCCCTCCACTTT. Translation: CAWSGRVAYNSPLHF. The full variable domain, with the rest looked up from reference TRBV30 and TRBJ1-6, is SQTIHQWPATLVQPVGSPLSLECTVEGTSNPNLYWYRQAAGRGLQLLFYSVGIGQISSEVPQNLSASRPQDRQFILSSKKLLLSDSGFYLCAWSGRVAYNSPLHFGNGTRLTVT.

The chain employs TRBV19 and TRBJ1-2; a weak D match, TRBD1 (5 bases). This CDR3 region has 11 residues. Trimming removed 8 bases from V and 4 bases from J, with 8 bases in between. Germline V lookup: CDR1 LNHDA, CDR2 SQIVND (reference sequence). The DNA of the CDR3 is TGTGCCAGTTTCGGGGGCTATGGCTACACCTTC. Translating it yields CASFGGYGYTF.

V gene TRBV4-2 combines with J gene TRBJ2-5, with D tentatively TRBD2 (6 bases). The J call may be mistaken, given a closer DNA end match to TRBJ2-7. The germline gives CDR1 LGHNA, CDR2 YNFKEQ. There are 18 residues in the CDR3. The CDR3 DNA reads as TGTGCCAGCAGCCAAGATCCCCTTAGCGGAATGAGCTCCTACGAGCAGTACTTC. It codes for CASSQDPLSGMSSYEQYF.

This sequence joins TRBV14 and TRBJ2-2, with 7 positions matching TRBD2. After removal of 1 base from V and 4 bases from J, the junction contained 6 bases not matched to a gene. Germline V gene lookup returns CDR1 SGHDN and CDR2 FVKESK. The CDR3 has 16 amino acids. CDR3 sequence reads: CASSQVEGLSTGELFF. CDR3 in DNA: TGTGCCAGCAGCCAAGTCGAGGGACTATCCACCGGGGAGCTGTTTTTT.

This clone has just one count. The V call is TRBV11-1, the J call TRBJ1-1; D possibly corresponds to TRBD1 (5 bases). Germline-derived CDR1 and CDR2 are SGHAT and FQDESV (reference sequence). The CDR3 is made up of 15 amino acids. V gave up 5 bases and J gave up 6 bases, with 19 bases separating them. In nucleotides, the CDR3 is TGTGCCAGCAGCCCCAGGGCCGGCGGGGGTGCTGAAGCTTTCTTT. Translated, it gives CASSPRAGGGAEAFF. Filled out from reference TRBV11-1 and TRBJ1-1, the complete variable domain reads EAEVAQSPRYKITEKSQAVAFWCDPISGHATLYWYRQILGQGPELLVQFQDESVVDDSQLPKDRFSAERLKGVDSTLKIQPAELGDSAMYLCASSPRAGGGAEAFFGQGTRLTVV.

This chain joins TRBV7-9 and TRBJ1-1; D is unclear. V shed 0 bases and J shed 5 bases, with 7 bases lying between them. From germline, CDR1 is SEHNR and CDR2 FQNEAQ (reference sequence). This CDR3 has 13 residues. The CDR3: CASSLAAETEAFF. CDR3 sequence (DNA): TGTGCCAGCAGCTTAGCGGCCGAGACTGAAGCTTTCTTT.